These T cell receptor beta chains were read from a single sample in a study of blood T cells in healthy people across ages. TCRdb analysed the 5' RACE reads with MiXCR anew, one entry per CDR3 protein. The profile shows about 1.6 million distinct CDR3 sequences, roughly 32% of them singletons. The specimen sequenced was blood. All receptors derive from a woman in her 30s in good health. Both conserved end residues are part of each CDR3. D genes are given only for firm matches. Size is stated for part of the rows, as once, few or many counts, or as a class when the clone is expanded.

clone size	D gene	V gene	J gene	CDR3 protein	CDR3 DNA
few	NA	TRBV4-1	TRBJ1-2	CASSQPIACQGYTF	TGCGCCAGCAGCCAACCAATTGCCTGTCAGGGCTACACCTTC
NA	NA	TRBV5-1	TRBJ2-3	CASSSTPGVGTDTQYF	TGCGCCAGCAGCTCCACCCCGGGGGTAGGCACAGATACGCAGTATTTT
NA	TRBD2	TRBV7-9	TRBJ2-5	CASSLLGGGKETQYF	TGTGCCAGCAGCTTACTGGGGGGAGGGAAAGAGACCCAGTACTTC
few	NA	TRBV12-3/TRBV12-4	TRBJ2-5	CASRLGPHIQETQYF	TGTGCCAGCAGGTTGGGACCCCATATCCAAGAGACCCAGTACTTC
few	NA	TRBV2	TRBJ2-1	CASSDQGGERDEQFF	TGTGCCAGCAGTGATCAGGGCGGGGAGAGGGATGAGCAGTTCTTC
many	NA	TRBV29-1	TRBJ2-7	CSVRDFGYEQYF	TGCAGCGTGCGGGACTTTGGGTACGAGCAGTACTTC
NA	TRBD1	TRBV3-1	TRBJ2-3	CASSPRGQSITDTQYF	TGTGCCAGCAGCCCGAGGGGACAGAGTATCACAGATACGCAGTATTTT
few	NA	TRBV20-1	TRBJ2-6	CSAESSSGANVLTF	TGCAGTGCAGAGAGTTCCTCTGGGGCCAACGTCCTGACTTTC
many	NA	TRBV20-1	TRBJ2-3	CSARDLGDTQYF	TGCAGTGCTAGAGATCTAGGAGATACGCAGTATTTT
NA	TRBD1	TRBV7-9	TRBJ1-2	CASTPGQGASGYTF	TGTGCCAGCACCCCGGGACAGGGGGCCAGTGGCTACACCTTC
NA	TRBD2	TRBV7-9	TRBJ2-7	CASSSPLGLAGSYEQYF	TGTGCCAGCAGCTCCCCTCTGGGATTAGCGGGTTCCTACGAGCAGTACTTC
NA	NA	TRBV10-3	TRBJ1-5	CAISERAAGGNQPQHF	TGTGCCATCAGTGAGAGGGCTGCTGGGGGCAATCAGCCCCAGCATTTT
NA	NA	TRBV12-3/TRBV12-4	TRBJ1-2	CASREQGDYGYTF	TGTGCCAGCAGAGAACAGGGAGACTATGGCTACACCTTC
NA	NA	TRBV28	TRBJ2-3	CATLRAPADTRYF	TGTGCCACCCTCAGGGCCCCGGCAGATACGCGGTATTTT
NA	NA	TRBV7-9	TRBJ2-3	CASSFLAGAGEDTQYF	TGTGCCAGCAGCTTTTTGGCGGGAGCAGGGGAAGATACGCAGTATTTT
NA	TRBD1	TRBV28	TRBJ2-7	CASSPTGTGAFYEQYF	TGTGCCAGCAGTCCCACCGGGACAGGGGCCTTCTACGAGCAGTACTTC
NA	NA	TRBV20-1	TRBJ1-2	CSSRGHYGYTF	TGCAGTAGCCGAGGGCACTATGGCTACACCTTC
NA	NA	TRBV10-3	TRBJ1-1	CAISYTETNTEAFF	TGTGCCATCAGCTATACAGAAACGAACACTGAAGCTTTCTTT
few	NA	TRBV7-8	TRBJ2-3	CASRHFTDTQYF	TGTGCCAGCAGACACTTCACAGATACGCAGTATTTT
NA	NA	TRBV4-1	TRBJ1-1	CASSQDSSLAWAFF	TGCGCCAGCAGCCAAGATTCATCCTTGGCGTGGGCTTTCTTT
few	NA	TRBV9	TRBJ2-7	CASSEGSGTYEQYF	TGTGCCAGCAGCGAGGGTAGCGGAACCTACGAGCAGTACTTC
many	NA	TRBV12-3/TRBV12-4	TRBJ2-7	CASSLGRIYEQYF	TGTGCCAGCAGTCTTGGACGGATCTACGAGCAGTACTTC
many	NA	TRBV4-1	TRBJ2-3	CASSQGSDTQYF	TGCGCCAGCAGCCAAGGGTCAGATACGCAGTATTTT
NA	TRBD2	TRBV4-1	TRBJ2-3	CASSQVGGRTGTDTQYF	TGCGCCAGCAGCCAAGTCGGCGGGAGGACCGGCACAGATACGCAGTATTTT
NA	NA	TRBV20-1	TRBJ2-3	CSARDLLGAGGTDAQYF	TGCAGTGCTAGAGATCTGCTAGGGGCGGGTGGCACAGATGCGCAGTATTTT
NA	NA	TRBV12-2	TRBJ2-7	CASRLNRDRTYEQYF	TGTGCAAGTCGCTTAAACCGGGACAGGACGTACGAGCAGTACTTC
NA	NA	TRBV6-2/TRBV6-3	TRBJ1-5	CASSPAARGNQPQHF	TGTGCCAGCAGTCCAGCTGCTAGGGGCAATCAGCCCCAGCATTTT
NA	NA	TRBV27	TRBJ2-1	CASSSEDAYNEQFF	TGTGCCAGCAGTTCAGAAGACGCTTACAATGAGCAGTTCTTC
NA	NA	TRBV30	TRBJ1-1	CAWSVVVNTEAFF	TGTGCCTGGAGTGTAGTGGTGAACACTGAAGCTTTCTTT
NA	TRBD2	TRBV20-1	TRBJ2-2	CSARGSGVPGELFF	TGCAGTGCTAGAGGGAGCGGGGTGCCCGGGGAGCTGTTTTTT
NA	NA	TRBV15	TRBJ1-2	CATSREGSYGYTF	TGTGCCACCAGCAGAGAGGGCTCCTATGGCTACACCTTC
NA	TRBD2	TRBV10-3	TRBJ2-1	CAISESASGNNEQFF	TGTGCCATCAGTGAGTCGGCTAGCGGGAACAATGAGCAGTTCTTC
once	NA	TRBV29-1	TRBJ1-1	CSVEDLGGHPGDTEAFF	TGCAGCGTTGAAGATCTTGGGGGCCACCCTGGGGACACTGAAGCTTTCTTT
once	NA	TRBV30	TRBJ2-7	CAWEQGTYEQYF	TGTGCCTGGGAACAGGGAACCTACGAGCAGTACTTC
NA	TRBD1	TRBV4-2	TRBJ1-5	CASSQGDRGPDQPQHF	TGTGCCAGCAGCCAGGGGGACAGGGGGCCTGATCAGCCCCAGCATTTT
NA	NA	TRBV29-1	TRBJ2-7	CSVGGGQSYEQYF	TGCAGCGTTGGGGGGGGACAGAGCTACGAGCAGTACTTC
few	NA	TRBV5-6	TRBJ1-4	CASSSNGGLTNEKLFF	TGTGCCAGCAGCTCTAACGGTGGACTAACTAATGAAAAACTGTTTTTT
NA	NA	TRBV10-1	TRBJ2-7	CASSEEAASSRGGYEQYF	TGCGCCAGCAGTGAGGAAGCCGCTAGCTCCCGGGGTGGCTACGAGCAGTACTTC
NA	TRBD1	TRBV20-1	TRBJ2-7	CSGQGARYEQYF	TGCAGTGGGCAGGGGGCGAGGTACGAGCAGTACTTC
NA	NA	TRBV25-1	TRBJ1-1	CASSPGKSTEAFF	TGTGCCAGCAGTCCGGGGAAATCGACTGAAGCTTTCTTT
NA	NA	TRBV28	TRBJ2-1	CASSLNQILEGNRLNEQFF	TGTGCCAGCAGTTTAAATCAAATCCTAGAGGGAAACCGATTGAATGAGCAGTTCTTC
few	NA	TRBV4-1	TRBJ2-5	CASSLVLRETQYF	TGCGCCAGCAGTTTGGTTTTGCGAGAGACCCAGTACTTC
many	TRBD2	TRBV4-1	TRBJ2-3	CASSQHGLAGDLDTQYF	TGCGCCAGCAGCCAGCACGGACTAGCGGGAGACCTAGATACGCAGTATTTT
few	NA	TRBV15	TRBJ2-3	CATSRDSQGRRGTDTQYF	TGTGCCACCAGCAGAGATTCCCAGGGGCGGAGGGGCACAGATACGCAGTATTTT
few	NA	TRBV13	TRBJ2-7	CASKTWGGHEQYF	TGTGCCAGCAAAACATGGGGTGGTCACGAGCAGTACTTC
many	TRBD1	TRBV4-1	TRBJ2-1	CASSLGTGVRYEQFF	TGCGCCAGCAGCCTCGGGACAGGGGTACGGTATGAGCAGTTCTTC
NA	TRBD2	TRBV20-1	TRBJ2-1	CSASSGRAYLSYNEQFF	TGCAGTGCTAGTTCCGGGAGGGCCTACCTCTCCTACAATGAGCAGTTCTTC
NA	NA	TRBV16	TRBJ2-1	CASSRQGGVSEQFF	TGTGCCAGCAGCAGACAAGGCGGGGTTAGTGAGCAGTTCTTC
few	TRBD1	TRBV20-1	TRBJ2-7	CSARGTGRNYEQYF	TGCAGTGCTAGGGGGACAGGGCGAAACTACGAGCAGTACTTC
NA	TRBD2	TRBV7-3	TRBJ2-3	CASSPAAGGNTDTQYF	TGTGCCAGCAGCCCAGCAGCGGGAGGGAACACAGATACGCAGTATTTT
NA	NA	TRBV6-6	TRBJ1-2	CASSYDGREYTF	TGTGCCAGCAGTTACGACGGCAGGGAATACACCTTC
few	TRBD1	TRBV7-8	TRBJ1-1	CASSLGQGMIAFF	TGTGCCAGCAGCCTGGGACAGGGTATGATTGCTTTCTTT
NA	NA	TRBV4-2	TRBJ1-2	CASSRDLGTEYSPRPYGYTF	TGTGCCAGCAGCCGAGACTTAGGGACGGAGTATTCCCCGAGACCATATGGCTACACCTTC
few	NA	TRBV27	TRBJ2-5	CASSLLLRVETQYF	TGTGCCAGCAGTTTATTATTACGGGTGGAGACCCAGTACTTC